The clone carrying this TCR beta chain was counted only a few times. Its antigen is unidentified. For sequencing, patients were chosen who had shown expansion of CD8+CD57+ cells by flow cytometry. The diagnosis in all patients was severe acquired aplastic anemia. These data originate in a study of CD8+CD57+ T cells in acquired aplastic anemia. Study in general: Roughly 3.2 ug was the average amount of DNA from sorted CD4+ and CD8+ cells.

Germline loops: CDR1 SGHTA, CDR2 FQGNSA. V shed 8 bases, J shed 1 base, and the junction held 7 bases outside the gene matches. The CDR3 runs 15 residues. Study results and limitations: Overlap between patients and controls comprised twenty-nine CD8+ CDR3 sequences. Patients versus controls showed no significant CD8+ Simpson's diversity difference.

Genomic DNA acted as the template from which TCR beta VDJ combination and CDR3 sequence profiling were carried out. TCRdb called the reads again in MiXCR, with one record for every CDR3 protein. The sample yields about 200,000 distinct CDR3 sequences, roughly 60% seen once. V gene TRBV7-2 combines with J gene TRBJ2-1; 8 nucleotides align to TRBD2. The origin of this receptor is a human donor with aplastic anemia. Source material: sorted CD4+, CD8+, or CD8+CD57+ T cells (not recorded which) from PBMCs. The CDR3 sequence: CASGTSGGSYNEQFF. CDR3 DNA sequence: TGTGCCAGCGGGACCAGCGGGGGTTCCTACAATGAGCAGTTCTTC.